Shown below are 27 T cell receptor beta chains from a single sample sequenced in a study of blood T cells in healthy people across ages. Sample-barcoded 5' priming and a J-beta primer mix drove a second PCR of 7 to 11 cycles. TCRdb re-analysed the 5' RACE reads in MiXCR, keeping a single row per CDR3 protein. The table includes approximately 760,000 distinct CDR3 sequences, around 25% detected once. These data also featured in a second study, about T cells of mothers and their children.

Source material: blood. These receptors were collected from a boy aged 10-17 years in good health.

This clonotype has only a few counts. This chain connects TRBV27 to TRBJ2-1; possibly TRBD1 for D (6 bases). The V end lost 5 bases, the J end lost 5 bases, and 22 bases lay between the germline ends. Germline V gene lookup returns CDR1 MNHEY and CDR2 SMNVEV (reference sequence). The CDR3 has 17 amino acids. For the CDR3, the DNA is TGTGCCAGCAGTCCCACTAAACAGGGCCGGGACGACAATGAGCAGTTCTTC. This gives the protein CASSPTKQGRDDNEQFF.

This clonotype was picked up a small number of times. The rearrangement links TRBV27 to TRBJ2-7; TRBD1 aligns across 11 bases. The CDR3 contains 15 residues. The V segment lost 7 bases and the J segment 2 bases; nucleotides outside the gene matches: 7. Germline V gene lookup returns CDR1 MNHEY and CDR2 SMNVEV (reference sequence). The CDR3 DNA reads TGTGCCAGCACTCTTACGGGACAGGGGGCCTACGAGCAGTACTTC. Translation gives CASTLTGQGAYEQYF.

The rearrangement links TRBV4-1 to TRBJ1-5, with TRBD1 identical over 8 bases. The CDR3 totals 16 residues. Per germline, CDR1 MGHRA and CDR2 YSYEKL. After removal of 1 base from V and 5 bases from J, the junction contained 7 bases not matched to a gene. The CDR3: CASSQGGQGLYQPQHF. CDR3 DNA sequence: TGCGCCAGCAGCCAAGGAGGACAGGGCTTGTATCAGCCCCAGCATTTT.

This clonotype was counted a few times. The chain recombines TRBV2 with TRBJ2-1, with D perhaps TRBD1 (7 bases). Per germline, CDR1 SNHLY and CDR2 FYNNEI. The V end was cut by 5 bases, the J end by 8 bases, with 13 bases between. The CDR3 length is 13 residues. The CDR3 region is CASSRRGLDEQFF. CDR3 nucleotides: TGTGCCAGCAGTCGGAGGGGGCTGGATGAGCAGTTCTTC.

This clonotype was picked up a small number of times. The chain carries TRBV6-5 and TRBJ1-1, with D unclear. V was shortened by 2 bases and J by 6 bases, with 4 bases between the two germline ends. The CDR3 sequence is 11 residues long. From germline, CDR1 is MNHEY and CDR2 SVGAGI. The CDR3 here is CASSYAAEAFF. The CDR3 DNA reads TGTGCCAGCAGTTACGCCGCTGAAGCTTTCTTT.

This clonotype showed up just a few times. V usage is TRBV5-1 and J usage is TRBJ2-7; D may be TRBD1 or TRBD2 (5 bases each). CDR3 size: 13 residues. CDR1 and CDR2 (germline): SGHRS, YFSETQ. Trimming removed 4 bases at V and 6 bases at J, with 14 bases between. The CDR3 region has the DNA TGCGCCAGCAGCCCGAACCCAGGGACCGAGCAGTACTTC. Translation: CASSPNPGTEQYF.

This clonotype has a handful of counts. The V and J genes are TRBV9 and TRBJ2-5, with D possibly matching TRBD2 (6 bases). The DNA end is a closer match to TRBJ2-7, so the J assignment may be wrong. The CDR3 consists of 15 residues. Germline-derived CDR1 and CDR2 are SGDLS and YYNGEE. CDR3 region: CASSAGWDSSYEQYF. DNA of the CDR3: TGTGCCAGCAGCGCAGGCTGGGACTCCTCCTACGAGCAGTACTTC.

CDR3 DNA sequence: TGCAGCGTTGAAGATCGGACAGGCACAGATACGCAGTATTTT. It translates to CSVEDRTGTDTQYF. The rearrangement joins TRBV29-1 to TRBJ2-3; maybe TRBD1 (6 bases). V lost 0 bases and J 1 base, leaving 8 bases between the germline ends. The CDR3 runs to 14 residues. CDR1 is SQVTM and CDR2 is ANQGSEA in the germline V gene.

This chain uses TRBV7-2 with TRBJ1-1, with a tentative D call TRBD1 (5 bases). The CDR3 loop spans 15 amino acids. V was shortened by 1 base and J by 1 base, with 10 bases between the two germline ends. The germline V gene encodes CDR1 SGHTA and CDR2 FQGNSA. The CDR3 reads CASSLGRGTNTEAFF. The CDR3 DNA reads as TGTGCCAGCAGCTTAGGAAGGGGTACGAACACTGAAGCTTTCTTT.

This clonotype has just a few counts. The genes are TRBV25-1 and TRBJ2-5; TRBD1 agrees at 7 bases. Germline CDR1 reads MGHDK; CDR2 reads SYGVNS. The trim removed 6 bases at V and 4 bases at J, leaving 5 bases unmatched. There are 13 residues in the CDR3. The CDR3 nucleotides read TGTGCCAGCAGAGCTGGGACAGCAGAGACCCAGTACTTC. Protein product: CASRAGTAETQYF.

A few counts support this clonotype. The chain combines TRBV5-1 with TRBJ2-1; D is unresolved. Trimming left V 4 bases short and J 8 bases short, with 16 bases between. The CDR3 spans 14 residues. Germline V gene lookup returns CDR1 SGHRS and CDR2 YFSETQ. This CDR3 reads CASSLPADPDEQFF. The CDR3 DNA follows: TGCGCCAGCAGCCTCCCGGCGGATCCGGATGAGCAGTTCTTC.

This clonotype occurred many times. V gene TRBV20-1 combines with J gene TRBJ2-5; 7 bases fit TRBD2. The CDR3 contains 13 residues. V lost 0 bases and J lost 5; bases outside the gene matches: 3. Germline CDR1 DFQATT, CDR2 SNEGSKA (reference sequence). The CDR3 loop is CSARDLGGETQYF. In DNA, the CDR3 is TGCAGTGCTAGAGATTTGGGGGGGGAGACCCAGTACTTC.

V and J are TRBV21-1 and TRBJ2-1; TRBD1, the table's D call, was not compared with the DNA. TRBV21-1 is a pseudogene segment. This CDR3 contains 17 residues. In DNA, the CDR3 is TGTGCCAGCAGCACGTTGACAGGGGCTGGTTCCTACAATGAGCAGTTCTTC. Translating gives CASSTLTGAGSYNEQFF.

This clonotype occurred a few times. V and J are TRBV5-1 and TRBJ2-3, with a possible D match to TRBD1 (6 bases). Germline values: CDR1 SGHRS, CDR2 YFSETQ. The CDR3 contains 15 residues. V dropped 4 bases and J dropped 3 bases, with 15 bases sitting between them. CDR3 sequence: CASSQGQVWTDTQYF. The CDR3 DNA reads TGCGCCAGCAGCCAGGGACAAGTTTGGACAGATACGCAGTATTTT.

The gene calls are TRBV15 and TRBJ2-3, with TRBD1 matching over 12 bases. The V and J ends lost 6 bases and 4 bases, in that order; junction bases with no gene match: 5. The length of the CDR3 is 15 residues. Germline loops: CDR1 LNHNV, CDR2 YYDKDF (reference sequence). The CDR3 bases are TGTGCCACCAGGACCGGGACAGGGGGCGCAGATACGCAGTATTTT. This translates into CATRTGTGGADTQYF.

A few counts support this clonotype. V usage is TRBV11-2 and J usage is TRBJ1-6; D not certain. V lost 2 bases and J lost 8, with 4 bases in between. Germline CDR1 reads SGHAT; CDR2 reads FQNNGV. There are 12 residues in the CDR3. The CDR3 loop reads CASSLSHSPLHF. CDR3 DNA: TGTGCCAGCAGCTTATCCCATTCACCCCTCCACTTT.

This clonotype has a handful of counts. The gene calls are TRBV28 and TRBJ2-2; D gene uncertain. This CDR3 has 13 residues. Trimming took 8 bases from V and 2 from J, leaving 9 bases between them. Germline assignment: CDR1 MDHEN and CDR2 SYDVKM. Here the CDR3 reads CASHGTNTGELFF. The CDR3 DNA is TGTGCCAGCCATGGAACAAACACCGGGGAGCTGTTTTTT.

This clonotype was detected only a few times. This sequence joins TRBV3-1 and TRBJ2-7; D unclear. Trimming shortened V by 0 bases and J by 5 bases, and 8 bases separated the two germline ends. CDR1 is LGHDT, CDR2 YNNKEL, per germline (reference sequence). The CDR3 has 13 residues. The CDR3 is CASSQDAIDEQYF. The CDR3 DNA reads TGTGCCAGCAGCCAAGACGCGATCGACGAGCAGTACTTC.

The J gene is TRBJ2-3, the V gene TRBV9; D is uncertain. The germline V gene encodes CDR1 SGDLS and CDR2 YYNGEE. Trimming removed 2 bases at V and 2 bases at J, with 9 bases between. The CDR3 is made up of 14 amino acids. DNA of the CDR3: TGTGCCAGCAGCGTGGGCAGAGTCACAGATACGCAGTATTTT. Protein sequence: CASSVGRVTDTQYF.

This clonotype was seen a handful of times. The CDR3 bases are TGCGCCAGCAGCCAAGATAAGGACATCTCCTACGAGCAGTACTTC. Translating gives CASSQDKDISYEQYF. The rearrangement links TRBV4-3 to TRBJ2-7; a possible D gene is TRBD1 (5 bases). The CDR3 runs 15 residues. V was shortened by 0 bases and J by 0 bases, with 9 bases between the two germline ends. Germline values: CDR1 LGHNA, CDR2 YSLEER.

The V call is TRBV5-8, the J call TRBJ2-3; D remains unclear. Between the trimmed V and J ends, which lost 0 bases and 2 bases, there was a span of 10 bases. Germline V gene sequence: CDR1 SGHTS, CDR2 YDEGEE. The CDR3 length is 15 residues. The CDR3 sequence: CASSLGTSPTDTQYF. The CDR3 bases are TGTGCCAGCAGCTTGGGGACCTCCCCCACAGATACGCAGTATTTT. Full variable domain (remainder filled in from reference TRBV5-8 and TRBJ2-3): EAGVTQSPTHLIKTRGQQATLRCSPISGHTSVYWYQQALGLGLQFLLWYDEGEERNRGNFPPRFSGRQFPNYSSELNVNALELEDSALYLCASSLGTSPTDTQYFGPGTRLTVL.

This clonotype showed up many times. The V and J genes are TRBV7-8 and TRBJ2-7; D is possibly TRBD2 (6 bases). Germline assignment: CDR1 SGHVS and CDR2 FQNEAQ. V was pared by 7 bases and J by 4 bases, with 14 bases between. This CDR3 is built from 13 residues. CDR3 nucleotides: TGTGCCAGCATTGGCAGGGAGGAATACGAGCAGTACTTC. Translating gives CASIGREEYEQYF.

This clonotype was found a few times. This chain joins TRBV7-2 and TRBJ2-5, with D tentatively TRBD2 (5 bases). V was pared by 1 base and J by 2 bases, with 14 bases between. The length of the CDR3 is 16 residues. Per the germline V gene, CDR1 is SGHTA and CDR2 is FQGNSA. CDR3 region: CASSLVPGGLQETQYF. The CDR3 DNA reads as TGTGCCAGCAGCTTAGTCCCCGGCGGGCTTCAAGAGACCCAGTACTTC.

Worth noting for this clonotype: Its ends do not fully match the called genes, so a read error is possible. The chain carries TRBV9 and TRBJ2-3; TRBD2 might be the D (6 bases). The CDR3 extends over 16 amino acids. From germline, CDR1 is SGDLS and CDR2 YYNGEE. CDR3 bases: TGTGCCAGCAGCGTTAGGGACTCCTCTAGCACAGATACGCTGTATTTT. Translation gives CASSVRDSSSTDTLYF.

CDR3 DNA sequence: TGTGCCAGCAATAGGGGCACAGCGGCGTCCTACGAGCAGTACTTC. As protein: CASNRGTAASYEQYF. J is TRBJ2-7 and V is TRBV6-2 or TRBV6-3; either TRBD1 or TRBD2 may supply D (5 bases each). CDR3 length: 15 residues. V was pared by 7 bases and J by 1 base, with 17 bases between. Per the germline V gene, CDR1 is MNHEY and CDR2 is SVGEGT.

This clonotype was seen a few times. Here the CDR3 DNA reads TGTGCCAGCAGCCAATACGTTCCCTACGAGCAGTACTTC. It yields the protein CASSQYVPYEQYF. The chain carries TRBV4-2 and TRBJ2-7; D uncertain. The germline gives CDR1 LGHNA, CDR2 YNFKEQ. V was clipped by 2 bases and J by 2 bases, with 7 bases between them. This CDR3 comprises 13 residues.

This clonotype has only a few counts. The chain recombines TRBV5-1 with TRBJ2-7, with D tentatively TRBD1 (6 bases). Per the germline V gene, CDR1 is SGHRS and CDR2 is YFSETQ. Between the trimmed V and J ends, which lost 1 base and 1 base, there was a span of 18 bases. The CDR3 is 17 amino acids. DNA for the CDR3: TGCGCCAGCAGCTTGAAAATGGACAGTCGAGTATCCTACGAGCAGTACTTC. Its protein product is CASSLKMDSRVSYEQYF.